The present T cell receptor (beta chain) was sequenced within a study of T cell responses to AZD1222 COVID-19 vaccine. Clones were read by immunoSEQ multiplex PCR, and TCRdb kept only the in-frame ones, dropping some. This sample has around 130,000 clones, with about 90% found just once. Details on this clone: The antigen remains unidentified.

Whole-study results and caveats: Increases in Spike-specific TCR breadth and depth were seen after two AZD1222 doses. The donors showed a predominance of white British ancestry and of females, with possible underestimation of clonal diversity.

The J segment lost 3 bases and the V segment lost 7 bases, leaving 3 bases of the junction unmatched. The CDR3 length is 12 residues. Germline CDR1 SGHDT, CDR2 YYEEEE. The source was peripheral blood, collected on day 0 of AZD1222 vaccination. The source is an adult in good health. The chain couples TRBV5-6 to TRBJ2-7; TRBD1 matches 8 bases. CDR3 sequence: CASGDRGYEQYF. DNA of the CDR3: TGTGCCAGCGGCGACAGGGGCTACGAGCAGTACTTC. Based on the CDR3 plus reference TRBV5-6 and TRBJ2-7, the full variable domain is DAGVTQSPTHLIKTRGQQVTLRCSPKSGHDTVSWYQQALGQGPQFIFQYYEEEERQRGNFPDRFSGHQFPNYSSELNVNALLLGDSALYLCASGDRGYEQYFGPGTRLTVT.